A selection of T cell receptor beta chains follows, all from one sample in a study of cytomegalovirus exposure and HLA in healthy donors. Sequenced by immunoSEQ multiplex PCR; TCRdb stores in-frame clones only, minus some. The table records some 140,000 clones, less than 80% of them present only once. Material for sequencing was PBMCs. The source is a man aged 25 to 40 in good health and CMV-seronegative. Each CDR3 is given with its conserved first and last residue. D genes are given only for firm matches. Size is omitted from some rows. Given values are once, few, many or a class for expanded clones.

v_gene	d_gene	j_gene	abundance	CDR3aa	CDR3nt
TRBV12-5	TRBD1	TRBJ2-1	NA	CASGPPGQGLGEQFF	TGTGCTAGTGGTCCTCCGGGACAGGGGTTAGGTGAGCAGTTCTTC
TRBV6-5	NA	TRBJ2-2	once	CASSPFTGELFF	TGTGCCAGCAGCCCTTTCACCGGGGAGCTGTTTTTT
TRBV19	NA	TRBJ1-2	NA	CASSIAFIGQTNYGYTF	TGTGCCAGTAGTATAGCGTTTATTGGACAGACTAACTATGGCTACACCTTC
TRBV7-2	NA	TRBJ2-3	NA	CASSQRKGSTDTQYF	TGTGCCAGCAGCCAGAGGAAAGGAAGCACAGATACGCAGTATTTT
TRBV9	NA	TRBJ2-5	NA	CASSVGIREAQYF	TGTGCCAGCAGCGTAGGGATAAGAGAGGCCCAGTACTTC
TRBV28	NA	TRBJ1-1	NA	CASSLGLNTEAFF	TGTGCCAGCAGTTTGGGACTTAACACTGAAGCTTTCTTT
TRBV27	TRBD2	TRBJ2-1	once	CASRPSGGQFF	TGTGCCAGCAGACCGTCGGGGGGGCAGTTCTTC
TRBV28	NA	TRBJ2-5	NA	CASSLGLGGLRETQYF	TGTGCCAGCAGTTTAGGGCTGGGGGGGCTTCGGGAGACCCAGTACTTC
TRBV30	TRBD1	TRBJ2-2	few	CAWRPTGQGGNTGELFF	TGTGCCTGGAGACCCACCGGACAGGGGGGTAACACCGGGGAGCTGTTTTTT
TRBV30	TRBD1	TRBJ2-7	few	CAWSLGGQGGSEQYF	TGTGCCTGGAGTCTAGGGGGACAGGGGGGATCCGAGCAGTACTTC
TRBV5-6	TRBD1	TRBJ2-7	NA	CASSLISGGSEQYF	TGTGCCAGCAGCTTGATCTCAGGGGGCTCCGAGCAGTACTTC
TRBV5-4	TRBD1	TRBJ2-7	NA	CASSPGTAPYEQYF	TGTGCCAGCAGCCCAGGGACAGCCCCCTACGAGCAGTACTTC
TRBV1	NA	TRBJ2-3	few	CTSSQEVPSGSKDTQYF	TGCACCAGCAGCCAAGAGGTCCCTAGCGGGTCAAAAGATACGCAGTATTTT
TRBV6-4	NA	TRBJ1-2	NA	CASSLGANYGYPF	TGTGCCAGCAGTCTGGGGGCTAACTATGGCTACCCCTTC
TRBV29-1	TRBD2	TRBJ2-2	NA	CSVNFGLAGPGELFF	TGCAGCGTTAACTTTGGACTAGCGGGCCCCGGGGAGCTGTTTTTT
TRBV29-1	TRBD1	TRBJ1-1	once	CSGGQGTEAFF	TGCAGCGGAGGACAGGGGACTGAAGCTTTCTTT
TRBV27	NA	TRBJ1-6	NA	CASSPHRDSPLHF	TGTGCCAGCAGTCCGCACAGGGATTCACCCCTCCACTTT